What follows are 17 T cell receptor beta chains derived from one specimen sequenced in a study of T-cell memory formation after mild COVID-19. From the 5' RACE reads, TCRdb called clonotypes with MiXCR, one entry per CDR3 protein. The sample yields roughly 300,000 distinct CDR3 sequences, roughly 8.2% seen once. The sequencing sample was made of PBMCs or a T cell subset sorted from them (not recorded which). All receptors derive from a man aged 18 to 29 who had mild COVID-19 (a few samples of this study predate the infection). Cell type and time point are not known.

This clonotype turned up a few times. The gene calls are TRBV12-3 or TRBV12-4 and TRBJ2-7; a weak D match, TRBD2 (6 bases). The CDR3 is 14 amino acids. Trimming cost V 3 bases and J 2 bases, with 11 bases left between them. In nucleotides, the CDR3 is TGTGCCAGCAGTTTCGCGGGGAAGACCTACGAGCAGTACTTC. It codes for CASSFAGKTYEQYF.

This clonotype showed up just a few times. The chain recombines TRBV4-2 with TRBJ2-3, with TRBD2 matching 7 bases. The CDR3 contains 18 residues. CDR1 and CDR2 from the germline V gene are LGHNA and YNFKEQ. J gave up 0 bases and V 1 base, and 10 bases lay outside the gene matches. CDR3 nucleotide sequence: TGTGCCAGCAGCCAAGGGCAGAGCGGGGACCCCAGCACAGATACGCAGTATTTT. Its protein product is CASSQGQSGDPSTDTQYF.

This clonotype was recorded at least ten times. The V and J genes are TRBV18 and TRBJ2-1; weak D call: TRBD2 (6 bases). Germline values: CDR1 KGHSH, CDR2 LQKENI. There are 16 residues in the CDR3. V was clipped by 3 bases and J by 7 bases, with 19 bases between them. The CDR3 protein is CASSPPSGAGTNEQFF. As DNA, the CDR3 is TGTGCCAGCTCACCGCCCTCCGGGGCGGGAACTAATGAGCAGTTCTTC.

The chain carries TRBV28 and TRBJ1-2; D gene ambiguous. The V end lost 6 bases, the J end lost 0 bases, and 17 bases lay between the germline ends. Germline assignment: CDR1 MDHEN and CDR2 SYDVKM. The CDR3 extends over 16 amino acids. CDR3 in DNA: TGTGCCAGCAGCCCCTACGTGGGTAAAACTAACTATGGCTACACCTTC. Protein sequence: CASSPYVGKTNYGYTF.

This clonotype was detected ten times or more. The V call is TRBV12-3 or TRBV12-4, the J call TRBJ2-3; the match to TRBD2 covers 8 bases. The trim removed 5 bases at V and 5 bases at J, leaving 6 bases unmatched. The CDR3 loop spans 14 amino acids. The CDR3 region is CASSPPAGGDTQYF. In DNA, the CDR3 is TGTGCCAGCAGTCCCCCCGCGGGGGGAGATACGCAGTATTTT.

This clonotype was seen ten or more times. The CDR3 nucleotides read TGCAGCGTTGAACGGGGTAGGGCCACTGAAGCTTTCTTT. Its translation: CSVERGRATEAFF. The chain employs TRBV29-1 and TRBJ1-1; D gene unclear. The germline V gene has CDR1 SQVTM and CDR2 ANQGSEA. V gave up 2 bases and J gave up 4 bases, with 11 bases separating them. The CDR3 is 13 amino acids.

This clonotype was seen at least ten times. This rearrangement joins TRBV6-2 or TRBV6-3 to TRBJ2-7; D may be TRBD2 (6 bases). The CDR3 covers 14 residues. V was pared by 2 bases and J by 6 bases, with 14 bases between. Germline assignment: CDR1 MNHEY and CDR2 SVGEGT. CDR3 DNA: TGTGCCAGCAGTTACCGCGCGGGGTCCCTCGAGCAGTACTTC. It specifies CASSYRAGSLEQYF.

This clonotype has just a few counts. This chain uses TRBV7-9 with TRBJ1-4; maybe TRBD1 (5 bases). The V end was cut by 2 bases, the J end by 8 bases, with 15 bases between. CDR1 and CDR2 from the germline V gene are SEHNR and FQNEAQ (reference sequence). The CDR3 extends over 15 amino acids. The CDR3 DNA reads TGTGCCAGCAGCTTACGGCAGGGACCCAACGAAAAACTGTTTTTT. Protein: CASSLRQGPNEKLFF.

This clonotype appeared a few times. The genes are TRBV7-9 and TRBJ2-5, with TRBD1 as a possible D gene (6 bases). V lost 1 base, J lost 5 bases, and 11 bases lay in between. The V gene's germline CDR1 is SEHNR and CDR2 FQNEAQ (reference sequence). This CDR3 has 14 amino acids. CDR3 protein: CASSLGQVGETQYF. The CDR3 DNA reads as TGTGCCAGCAGCTTAGGACAGGTCGGGGAGACCCAGTACTTC.

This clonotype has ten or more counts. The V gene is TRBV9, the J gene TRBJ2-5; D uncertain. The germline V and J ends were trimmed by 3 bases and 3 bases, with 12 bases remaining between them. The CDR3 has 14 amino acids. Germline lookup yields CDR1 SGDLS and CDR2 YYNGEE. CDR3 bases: TGTGCCAGCAGCGGGACCGGACGGAAAGAGACCCAGTACTTC. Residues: CASSGTGRKETQYF. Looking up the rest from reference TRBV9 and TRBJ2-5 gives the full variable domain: DSGVTQTPKHLITATGQRVTLRCSPRSGDLSVYWYQQSLDQGLQFLIQYYNGEERAKGNILERFSAQQFPDLHSELNLSSLELGDSALYFCASSGTGRKETQYFGPGTRLLVL.

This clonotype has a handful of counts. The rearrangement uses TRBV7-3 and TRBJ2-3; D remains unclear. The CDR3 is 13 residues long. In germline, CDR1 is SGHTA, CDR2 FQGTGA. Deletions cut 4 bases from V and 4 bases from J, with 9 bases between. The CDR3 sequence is CASSWQYPDTQYF. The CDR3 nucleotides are TGTGCCAGCAGCTGGCAGTACCCAGATACGCAGTATTTT. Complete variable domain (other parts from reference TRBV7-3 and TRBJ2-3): GAGVSQTPSNKVTEKGKYVELRCDPISGHTALYWYRQSLGQGPEFLIYFQGTGAADDSGLPNDRFFAVRPEGSVSTLKIQRTERGDSAVYLCASSWQYPDTQYFGPGTRLTVL.

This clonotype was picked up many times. The CDR3, as DNA: TGTGCCAGCAGCTTGTCAGGGGGCGATCAGCCCCAGCATTTT. It encodes CASSLSGGDQPQHF. The chain carries TRBV5-6 and TRBJ1-5; TRBD1 matches at 8 bases. The CDR3 covers 14 residues. V dropped 1 base and J dropped 5; count of bases not matched to a gene: 2. CDR1 and CDR2 from the germline V gene are SGHDT and YYEEEE.

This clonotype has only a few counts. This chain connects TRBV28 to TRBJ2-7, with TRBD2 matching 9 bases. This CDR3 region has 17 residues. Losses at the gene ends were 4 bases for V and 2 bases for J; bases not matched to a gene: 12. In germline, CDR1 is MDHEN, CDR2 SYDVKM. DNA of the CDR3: TGTGCCAGCAGTTCGAGCGGGGGGCCTCCCGGTACCTACGAGCAGTACTTC. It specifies CASSSSGGPPGTYEQYF.

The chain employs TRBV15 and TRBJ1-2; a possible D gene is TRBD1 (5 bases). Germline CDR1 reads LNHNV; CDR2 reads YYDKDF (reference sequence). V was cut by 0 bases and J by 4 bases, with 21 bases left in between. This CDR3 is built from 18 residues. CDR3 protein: CATSRDSPFRQTTYGYTF. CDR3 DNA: TGTGCCACCAGCAGAGATTCCCCTTTTAGACAGACGACCTATGGCTACACCTTC.

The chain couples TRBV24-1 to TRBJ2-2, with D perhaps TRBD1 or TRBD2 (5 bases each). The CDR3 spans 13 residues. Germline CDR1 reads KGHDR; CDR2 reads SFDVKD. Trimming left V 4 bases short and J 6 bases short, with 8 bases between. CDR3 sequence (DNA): TGTGCCACCAGTGACCGGGGACCCGGGGAGCTGTTTTTT. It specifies CATSDRGPGELFF.

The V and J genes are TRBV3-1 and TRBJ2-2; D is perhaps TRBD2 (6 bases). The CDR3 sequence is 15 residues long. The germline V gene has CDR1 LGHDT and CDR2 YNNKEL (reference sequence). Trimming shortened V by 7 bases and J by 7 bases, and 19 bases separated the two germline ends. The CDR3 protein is CASNERGYRFGELFF. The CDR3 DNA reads TGTGCCAGCAACGAACGGGGGTATCGCTTCGGGGAGCTGTTTTTT.

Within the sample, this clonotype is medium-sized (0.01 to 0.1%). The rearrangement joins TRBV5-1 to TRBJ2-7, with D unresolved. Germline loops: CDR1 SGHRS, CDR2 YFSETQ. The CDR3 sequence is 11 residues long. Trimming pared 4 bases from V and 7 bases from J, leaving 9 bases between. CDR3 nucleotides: TGCGCCAGCAGCCCCCTCGGAGAGCAGTACTTC. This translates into CASSPLGEQYF.